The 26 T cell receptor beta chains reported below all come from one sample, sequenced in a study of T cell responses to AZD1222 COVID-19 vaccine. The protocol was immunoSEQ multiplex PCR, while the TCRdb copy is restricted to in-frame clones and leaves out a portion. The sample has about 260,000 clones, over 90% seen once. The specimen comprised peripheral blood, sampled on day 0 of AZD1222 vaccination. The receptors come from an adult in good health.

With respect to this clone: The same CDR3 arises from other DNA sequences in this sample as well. This CDR3 is CASSFRRNTEAFF. The CDR3 DNA is TGTGCCAGCAGTTTCCGGCGGAACACTGAAGCTTTCTTT. V is TRBV28 and J is TRBJ1-1; D unclear. V gave up 3 bases and J gave up 1 base, with 6 bases separating them. This CDR3 contains 13 residues. Looked up from germline, CDR1 is MDHEN and CDR2 is SYDVKM.

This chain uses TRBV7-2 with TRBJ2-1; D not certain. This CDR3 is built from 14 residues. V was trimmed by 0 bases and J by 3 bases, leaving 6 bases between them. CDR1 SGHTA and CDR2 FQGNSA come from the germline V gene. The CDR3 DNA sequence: TGTGCCAGCAGCTTAGCCGCAGTCTACAATGAGCAGTTCTTC. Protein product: CASSLAAVYNEQFF.

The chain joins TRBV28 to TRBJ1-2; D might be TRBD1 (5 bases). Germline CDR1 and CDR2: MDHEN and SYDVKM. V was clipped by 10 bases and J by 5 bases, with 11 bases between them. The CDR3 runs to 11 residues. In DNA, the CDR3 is TGTGCCACCTCGGGGGGGTATGGCTACACCTTC. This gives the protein CATSGGYGYTF.

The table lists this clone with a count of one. Here the CDR3 DNA reads TGTGCCAGCATCACCTCGGTAGGGGGGGAAGAGACCCAGTACTTC. This encodes CASITSVGGEETQYF. This rearrangement joins TRBV6-5 to TRBJ2-5; D possibly corresponds to TRBD2 (7 bases). CDR3 size: 15 residues. V was clipped by 7 bases and J by 3 bases, with 18 bases between them. Looked up from germline, CDR1 is MNHEY and CDR2 is SVGAGI.

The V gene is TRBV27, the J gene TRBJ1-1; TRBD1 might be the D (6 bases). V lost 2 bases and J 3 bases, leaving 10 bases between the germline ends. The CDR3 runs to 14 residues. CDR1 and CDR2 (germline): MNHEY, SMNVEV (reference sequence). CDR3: CASSLGGADTEAFF. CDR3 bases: TGTGCCAGCAGTTTAGGGGGCGCGGACACTGAAGCTTTCTTT.

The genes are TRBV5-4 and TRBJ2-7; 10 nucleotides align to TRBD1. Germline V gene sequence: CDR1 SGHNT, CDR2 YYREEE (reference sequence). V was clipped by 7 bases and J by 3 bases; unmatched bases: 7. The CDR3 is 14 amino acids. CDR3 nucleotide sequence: TGTGCCAGCGCCGAGGACAGGGGGATCTACGAGCAGTACTTC. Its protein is CASAEDRGIYEQYF.

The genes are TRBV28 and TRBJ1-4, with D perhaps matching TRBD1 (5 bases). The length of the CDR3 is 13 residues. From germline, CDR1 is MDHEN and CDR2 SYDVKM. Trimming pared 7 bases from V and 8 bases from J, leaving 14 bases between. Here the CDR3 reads CASKEGFREKLFF. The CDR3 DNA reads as TGTGCCAGCAAAGAGGGGTTCCGAGAAAAACTGTTTTTT.

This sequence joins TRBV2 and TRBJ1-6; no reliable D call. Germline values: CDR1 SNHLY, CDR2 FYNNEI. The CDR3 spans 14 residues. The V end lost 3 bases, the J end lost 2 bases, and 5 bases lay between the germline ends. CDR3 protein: CASSDAAYNSPLHF. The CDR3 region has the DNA TGTGCCAGCAGTGACGCAGCCTATAATTCACCCCTCCACTTT.

DNA of the CDR3: TGTGCCAGCAGCGTACGGGACTTAGCCTACGAGCAGTACTTC. Translated: CASSVRDLAYEQYF. The chain carries TRBV3-1 (or the pseudogene TRBV3-2) and TRBJ2-7; weak D call: TRBD2 (6 bases). V was trimmed by 5 bases and J by 2 bases, leaving 13 bases between them. From germline, CDR1 is LGHDT and CDR2 YNNKEL (reference sequence). This CDR3 is 14 amino acids long.

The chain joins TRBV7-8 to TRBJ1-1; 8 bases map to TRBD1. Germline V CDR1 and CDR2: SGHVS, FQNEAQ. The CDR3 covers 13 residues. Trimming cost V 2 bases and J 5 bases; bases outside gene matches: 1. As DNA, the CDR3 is TGTGCCAGCAGCTTAACAGGGGGGACTGAAGCTTTCTTT. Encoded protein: CASSLTGGTEAFF.

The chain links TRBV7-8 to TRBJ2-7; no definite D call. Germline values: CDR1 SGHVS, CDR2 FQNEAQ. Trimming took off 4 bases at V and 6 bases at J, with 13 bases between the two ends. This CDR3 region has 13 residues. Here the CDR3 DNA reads TGTGCCAGCAGCTCCAGAGAGCCATCCGAGCAGTACTTC. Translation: CASSSREPSEQYF.

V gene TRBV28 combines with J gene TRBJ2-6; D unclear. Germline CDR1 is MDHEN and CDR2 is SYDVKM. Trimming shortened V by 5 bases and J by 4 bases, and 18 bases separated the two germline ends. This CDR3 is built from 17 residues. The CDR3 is CASSLPGQPRGANVLTF. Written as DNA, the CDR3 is TGTGCCAGCAGTCTCCCGGGCCAACCGAGGGGGGCCAACGTCCTGACTTTC.

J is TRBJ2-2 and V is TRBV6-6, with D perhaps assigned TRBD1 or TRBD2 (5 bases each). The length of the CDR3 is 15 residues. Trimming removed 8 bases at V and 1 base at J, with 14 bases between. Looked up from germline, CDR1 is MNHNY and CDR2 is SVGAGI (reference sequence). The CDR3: CASSGADKNTGELFF. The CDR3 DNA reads TGTGCCAGCTCCGGGGCGGACAAGAACACCGGGGAGCTGTTTTTT.

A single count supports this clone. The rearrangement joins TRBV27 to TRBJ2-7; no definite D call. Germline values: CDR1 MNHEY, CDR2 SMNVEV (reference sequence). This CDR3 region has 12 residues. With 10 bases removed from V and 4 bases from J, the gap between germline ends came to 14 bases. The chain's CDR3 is CATPPLGYEQYF. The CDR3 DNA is TGTGCCACCCCCCCCCTAGGGTACGAGCAGTACTTC.

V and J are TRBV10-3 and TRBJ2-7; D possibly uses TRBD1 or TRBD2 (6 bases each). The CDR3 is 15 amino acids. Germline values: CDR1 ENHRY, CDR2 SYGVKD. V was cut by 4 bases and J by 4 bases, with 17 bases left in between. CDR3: CAISARRGKAYEQYF. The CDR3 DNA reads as TGTGCCATCAGTGCTCGGAGGGGGAAGGCTTACGAGCAGTACTTC.

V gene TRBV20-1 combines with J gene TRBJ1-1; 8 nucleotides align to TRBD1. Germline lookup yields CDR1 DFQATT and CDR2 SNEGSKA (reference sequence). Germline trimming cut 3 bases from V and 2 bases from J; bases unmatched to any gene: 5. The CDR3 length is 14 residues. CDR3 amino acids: CSASDRGSNTEAFF. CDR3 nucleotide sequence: TGCAGTGCTAGTGACAGGGGCTCTAACACTGAAGCTTTCTTT.

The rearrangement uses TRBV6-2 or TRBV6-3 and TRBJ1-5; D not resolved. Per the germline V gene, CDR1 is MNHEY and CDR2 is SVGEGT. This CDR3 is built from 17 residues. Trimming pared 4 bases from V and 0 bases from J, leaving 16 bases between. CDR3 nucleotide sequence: TGTGCCAGCAGTTGGCGAGTATTATTCTATAGCAATCAGCCCCAGCATTTT. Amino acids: CASSWRVLFYSNQPQHF.

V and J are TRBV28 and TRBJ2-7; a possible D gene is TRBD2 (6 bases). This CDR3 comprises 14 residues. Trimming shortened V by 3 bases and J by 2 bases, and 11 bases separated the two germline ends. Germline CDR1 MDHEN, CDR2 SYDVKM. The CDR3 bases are TGTGCCAGCAGTTTTGGTAGCGGCCCCTACGAGCAGTACTTC. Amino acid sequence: CASSFGSGPYEQYF.

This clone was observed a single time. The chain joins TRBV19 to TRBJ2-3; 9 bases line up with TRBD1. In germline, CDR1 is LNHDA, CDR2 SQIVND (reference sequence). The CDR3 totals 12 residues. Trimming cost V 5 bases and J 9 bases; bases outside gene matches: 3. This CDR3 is CASSRQGETQYF. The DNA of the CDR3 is TGTGCCAGTAGTCGACAGGGGGAAACGCAGTATTTT.

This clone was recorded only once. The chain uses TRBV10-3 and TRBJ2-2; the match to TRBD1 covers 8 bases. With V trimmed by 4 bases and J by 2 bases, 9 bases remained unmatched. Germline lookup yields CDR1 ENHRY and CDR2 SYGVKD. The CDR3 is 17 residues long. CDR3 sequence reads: CAISAGQGFYNTGELFF. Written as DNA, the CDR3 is TGTGCCATCAGTGCCGGACAGGGTTTTTACAACACCGGGGAGCTGTTTTTT.

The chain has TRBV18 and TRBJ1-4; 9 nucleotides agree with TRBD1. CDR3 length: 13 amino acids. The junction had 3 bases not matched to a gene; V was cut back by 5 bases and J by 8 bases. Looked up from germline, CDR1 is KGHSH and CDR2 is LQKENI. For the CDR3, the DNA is TGTGCCAGCTCAGGGACAGGGAACGAAAAACTGTTTTTT. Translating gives CASSGTGNEKLFF.

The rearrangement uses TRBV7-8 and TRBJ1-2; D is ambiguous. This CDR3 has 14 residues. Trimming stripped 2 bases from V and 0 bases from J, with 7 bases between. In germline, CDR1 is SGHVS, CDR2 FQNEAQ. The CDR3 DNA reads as TGTGCCAGCAGCTTAAGGTTCGCTAACTATGGCTACACCTTC. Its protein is CASSLRFANYGYTF.

The CDR3 is CSASGPSSGNTIYF. CDR3 DNA: TGCAGTGCTAGTGGGCCTAGCTCTGGAAACACCATATATTTT. The genes are TRBV20-1 and TRBJ1-3; unclear D gene. CDR1 and CDR2 (germline): DFQATT, SNEGSKA (reference sequence). V lost 3 bases, J lost 0 bases, and 9 bases lay in between. CDR3 size: 14 residues.

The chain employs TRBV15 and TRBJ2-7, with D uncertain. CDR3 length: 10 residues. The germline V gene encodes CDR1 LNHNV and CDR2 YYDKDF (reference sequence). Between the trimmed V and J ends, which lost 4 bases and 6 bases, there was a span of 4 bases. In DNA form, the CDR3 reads TGTGCCACCAGCATGGCCGAGCAGTACTTC. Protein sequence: CATSMAEQYF.

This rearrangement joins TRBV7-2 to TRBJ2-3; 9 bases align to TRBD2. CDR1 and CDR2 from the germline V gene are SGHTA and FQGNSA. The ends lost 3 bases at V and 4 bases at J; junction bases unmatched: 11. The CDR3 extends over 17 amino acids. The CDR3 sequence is CASSLGREGTHADTQYF. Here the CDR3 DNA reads TGTGCCAGCAGCTTGGGGCGGGAGGGGACGCACGCAGATACGCAGTATTTT. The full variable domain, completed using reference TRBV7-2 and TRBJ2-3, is GAGVSQSPSNKVTEKGKDVELRCDPISGHTALYWYRQSLGQGLEFLIYFQGNSAPDKSGLPSDRFSAERTGGSVSTLTIQRTQQEDSAVYLCASSLGREGTHADTQYFGPGTRLTVL.

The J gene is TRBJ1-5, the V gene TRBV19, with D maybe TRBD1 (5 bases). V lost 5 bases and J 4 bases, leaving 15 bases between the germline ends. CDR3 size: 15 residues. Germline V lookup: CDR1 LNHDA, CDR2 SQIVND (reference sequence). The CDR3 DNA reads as TGTGCCAGTAGTGTCCGGACCCAGGGAAATCAGCCCCAGCATTTT. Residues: CASSVRTQGNQPQHF.